These 29 T cell receptor beta chains share one sample of origin, sequenced in a study of blood T cell repertoires in COVID-19. This table comes from immunoSEQ multiplex PCR, and its TCRdb copy is limited to in-frame clones, with some not included. This repertoire shows about 180,000 clones, 88% found once; its top ten account for approximately 9.4%. What was sequenced was PBMCs or T cells enriched from blood (not recorded which). The receptor set was obtained from a woman aged 18-29 years who had recovered from COVID-19.

The rearrangement links TRBV28 to TRBJ1-5; D unresolved. Germline CDR1 is MDHEN and CDR2 is SYDVKM. CDR3 length equals 15 residues. Trimming removed 3 bases at V and 7 bases at J, with 16 bases between. CDR3 bases: TGTGCCAGCAGTTTCGTGGGCCTATCGGAACAGCCCCAGCATTTT. Encoded protein: CASSFVGLSEQPQHF.

This chain connects TRBV28 to TRBJ1-6, with unresolved D. V was trimmed by 5 bases and J by 4 bases, leaving 12 bases between them. CDR1 is MDHEN and CDR2 is SYDVKM in the germline V gene. This CDR3 region has 15 residues. CDR3 DNA: TGTGCCAGCAGTCCCCTCCCCGAGTATAATTCACCCCTCCACTTT. Amino acids: CASSPLPEYNSPLHF.

This clone is medium-sized by share. The genes are TRBV4-2 and TRBJ1-5, with a tentative D call TRBD1 (6 bases). CDR1 is LGHNA and CDR2 is YNFKEQ in the germline V gene. The CDR3 loop spans 15 amino acids. Trimming shortened V by 0 bases and J by 6 bases, and 12 bases separated the two germline ends. CDR3 DNA: TGTGCCAGCAGCCAAGATCGGGGGGGGCCTCAGCCCCAGCATTTT. Protein product: CASSQDRGGPQPQHF.

V and J are TRBV5-1 and TRBJ2-5, with D possibly matching TRBD2 (6 bases). The CDR3 sequence is 14 residues long. V was pared by 3 bases and J by 6 bases, with 15 bases between. The germline gives CDR1 SGHRS, CDR2 YFSETQ. The CDR3 is CASSSGTGTKTQYF. CDR3 nucleotides: TGCGCCAGCAGCTCTGGGACTGGCACGAAGACCCAGTACTTC.

The chain couples TRBV18 to TRBJ1-1; 10 bases are a match to TRBD1. The length of the CDR3 is 14 residues. Trimming removed 6 bases from V and 4 bases from J; junction bases left unmatched: 5. CDR1 and CDR2 (germline): KGHSH, LQKENI. CDR3 DNA sequence: TGTGCCAGCTCTCCCCGGGACAGGGGCACTGAAGCTTTCTTT. Its translation: CASSPRDRGTEAFF.

This clone occurred a few times. J is TRBJ2-7 and V is TRBV19; D perhaps matches TRBD2 (6 bases). The CDR3 extends over 16 amino acids. The V and J ends lost 3 bases and 2 bases respectively, with 17 bases between them. Germline loops: CDR1 LNHDA, CDR2 SQIVND (reference sequence). CDR3 loop: CASSIGGGDGAYEQYF. The CDR3 DNA follows: TGTGCCAGTAGTATCGGTGGCGGGGATGGGGCCTACGAGCAGTACTTC.

Regarding this clone: Other DNA sequences within the sample encode an identical CDR3. The chain joins TRBV11-2 to TRBJ2-7, with TRBD2 matching 10 bases. The CDR3 length is 16 residues. J was trimmed by 3 bases and V by 5 bases; bases with no gene match: 10. Germline-derived CDR1 and CDR2 are SGHAT and FQNNGV. The chain's CDR3 is CASSHILAGDLYEQYF. The CDR3 DNA reads as TGTGCCAGCAGCCACATCCTAGCGGGGGACCTCTACGAGCAGTACTTC.

The V gene is TRBV19, the J gene TRBJ1-2; TRBD1 matches 8 bases. The CDR3 contains 15 residues. V shed 2 bases and J 8 bases; nucleotides not matched to a gene: 10. Germline CDR1 and CDR2: LNHDA and SQIVND (reference sequence). The CDR3, as DNA: TGTGCCAGTAGTATAAAGAGACAGGGGTTCAGCGGCTACACCTTC. Amino acid sequence: CASSIKRQGFSGYTF.

The V call is TRBV5-1, the J call TRBJ1-4; D remains ambiguous. The germline V gene encodes CDR1 SGHRS and CDR2 YFSETQ. V lost 4 bases and J 0 bases, leaving 4 bases between the germline ends. CDR3 length: 13 amino acids. The CDR3 DNA is TGCGCCAGCAGCGAGACAACTAATGAAAAACTGTTTTTT. This encodes CASSETTNEKLFF.

The CDR3 spells CASSSTSGRSDTQYF. In DNA form, the CDR3 reads TGTGCCAGCAGCTCCACTAGCGGGAGATCAGATACGCAGTATTTT. The chain couples TRBV7-9 to TRBJ2-3; 11 positions match TRBD2. This CDR3 comprises 15 residues. Losses at the gene ends were 4 bases for V and 4 bases for J; bases not matched to a gene: 4. Germline assignment: CDR1 SEHNR and CDR2 FQNEAQ (reference sequence).

The sample holds a few counts of this clone. The chain employs TRBV28 and TRBJ2-1; 14 nucleotides align to TRBD2. CDR3 length equals 16 residues. Trimming took 6 bases from V and 4 from J; bases not matched to a gene: 5. The germline V gene encodes CDR1 MDHEN and CDR2 SYDVKM. The chain's CDR3 is CASRPGTSGGYNEQFF. Here the CDR3 DNA reads TGTGCCAGCAGACCAGGGACTAGCGGGGGTTACAATGAGCAGTTCTTC.

This CDR3 reads CASSVREGLNEKLFF. The CDR3 nucleotides are TGTGCCAGCAGTGTTCGGGAGGGGCTGAATGAAAAACTGTTTTTT. The chain joins TRBV27 to TRBJ1-4, with D perhaps matching TRBD1 (5 bases). This CDR3 spans 15 amino acids. Germline V CDR1 and CDR2: MNHEY, SMNVEV (reference sequence). V lost 5 bases and J lost 5, with 15 bases in between.

The count of this clone is one. The chain has TRBV5-1 and TRBJ2-1; 7 bases align to TRBD1. Looked up from germline, CDR1 is SGHRS and CDR2 is YFSETQ. The CDR3 sequence is 15 residues long. The junction had 7 bases not matched to a gene; V was cut back by 7 bases and J by 0 bases. CDR3 nucleotides: TGCGCCAGCCGACAGACAGGGAGCTCCTACAATGAGCAGTTCTTC. Protein: CASRQTGSSYNEQFF.

The chain employs TRBV24-1 and TRBJ1-2; 8 positions match TRBD1. Losses at the gene ends were 3 bases for V and 5 bases for J; bases not matched to a gene: 10. This CDR3 spans 16 amino acids. Germline assignment: CDR1 KGHDR and CDR2 SFDVKD. DNA for the CDR3: TGTGCCACCAGTGATGTGGACAGGGAGGGCCTTTATGGCTACACCTTC. Its translation is CATSDVDREGLYGYTF.

This chain connects TRBV29-1 to TRBJ2-1, with 9 bases lining up with TRBD2. V lost 5 bases, J lost 8 bases, and 10 bases stayed unmatched. Germline assignment: CDR1 SQVTM and CDR2 ANQGSEA. This CDR3 comprises 14 residues. The DNA for the CDR3 is TGCAGCGTTTGCCCCGCTAGCGGGGTATATGAGCAGTTCTTC. This gives the protein CSVCPASGVYEQFF.

This clone was observed a handful of times. The gene calls are TRBV2 and TRBJ1-5; 7 bases line up with TRBD1. From germline, CDR1 is SNHLY and CDR2 FYNNEI. The J segment lost 0 bases and the V segment lost 8 bases, leaving 13 bases of the junction unmatched. The CDR3 extends over 17 amino acids. The CDR3 protein is CASGSGSRGDSNQPQHF. The CDR3 DNA follows: TGTGCCAGCGGATCCGGGAGCAGGGGGGATAGCAATCAGCCCCAGCATTTT.

The chain recombines TRBV11-2 with TRBJ2-3, with 12 bases that match TRBD2. CDR1 is SGHAT and CDR2 is FQNNGV in the germline V gene. J gave up 3 bases and V 2 bases, and 3 bases lay outside the gene matches. This CDR3 is built from 16 residues. The CDR3 DNA is TGTGCCAGCAGCTTAATCCTAGCGGGGGGGACAGATACGCAGTATTTT. Its protein product is CASSLILAGGTDTQYF.

V gene TRBV18 combines with J gene TRBJ2-1, with TRBD1 identical over 7 bases. The CDR3 sequence is 15 residues long. Losses at the gene ends were 0 bases for V and 9 bases for J; bases not matched to a gene: 8. Germline V gene lookup returns CDR1 KGHSH and CDR2 LQKENI. The CDR3 loop is CASSPPLDRRIEQFF. The CDR3, as DNA: TGTGCCAGCTCACCACCTCTGGACAGGAGGATTGAGCAGTTCTTC.

The V call is TRBV9, the J call TRBJ2-4; no firm D call. In germline, CDR1 is SGDLS, CDR2 YYNGEE. The CDR3 covers 13 residues. V was shortened by 0 bases and J by 6 bases, with 7 bases between the two germline ends. CDR3 sequence (DNA): TGTGCCAGCAGCGTAGGGCTGTCAAACATTCAGTACTTC. Amino acids: CASSVGLSNIQYF. Variable domain in full (rest from reference TRBV9 and TRBJ2-4): DSGVTQTPKHLITATGQRVTLRCSPRSGDLSVYWYQQSLDQGLQFLIQYYNGEERAKGNILERFSAQQFPDLHSELNLSSLELGDSALYFCASSVGLSNIQYFGAGTRLSVL.

V gene TRBV28 combines with J gene TRBJ1-2; weak D call: TRBD1 (5 bases). Looked up from germline, CDR1 is MDHEN and CDR2 is SYDVKM. This CDR3 has 14 residues. V lost 2 bases, J lost 5 bases, and 12 bases lay in between. CDR3: CASSLVRGSYGYTF. The CDR3 bases are TGTGCCAGCAGTTTAGTTCGGGGGAGTTATGGCTACACCTTC.

J is TRBJ1-1 and V is TRBV10-1; D possibly corresponds to TRBD1 (5 bases). The germline V gene encodes CDR1 WNHNN and CDR2 SYGVQD (reference sequence). Trimming shortened V by 5 bases and J by 5 bases, and 18 bases separated the two germline ends. The CDR3 totals 15 residues. Here the CDR3 DNA reads TGCGCCAGCAGTCTTTCAGGGTCGGTAAGAACTGAAGCTTTCTTT. It specifies CASSLSGSVRTEAFF.

The chain uses TRBV19 and TRBJ1-1, with D perhaps TRBD1 (5 bases). The CDR3 is made up of 11 amino acids. The V end was cut by 7 bases, the J end by 6 bases, with 9 bases between. Germline V CDR1 and CDR2: LNHDA, SQIVND (reference sequence). The CDR3 DNA reads as TGTGCCAGTAATCAGGGCCCTGAAGCTTTCTTT. Translation: CASNQGPEAFF.

The chain has TRBV3-1 (or the pseudogene TRBV3-2) and TRBJ1-1; possibly TRBD1 for D (6 bases). Trimming stripped 4 bases from V and 0 bases from J, with 15 bases between. Germline V gene lookup returns CDR1 LGHDT and CDR2 YNNKEL (reference sequence). The length of the CDR3 is 16 residues. The CDR3 nucleotides are TGTGCCAGCAGCCTCAGGGCAGGGGCTATGAACACTGAAGCTTTCTTT. This translates into CASSLRAGAMNTEAFF.

V is TRBV19 and J is TRBJ2-7, with a possible D match to TRBD2 (6 bases). The CDR3 consists of 18 residues. Germline V gene data show CDR1 as LNHDA and CDR2 as SQIVND (reference sequence). Deletions cut 5 bases from V and 2 bases from J, with 25 bases between. The CDR3 region has the DNA TGTGCCAGTAGTTCAACACTGGGCGGGGCCCTAAGAACCTACGAGCAGTACTTC. The encoded protein is CASSSTLGGALRTYEQYF.

The CDR3 protein is CASSPRTDQPQHF. The CDR3 DNA follows: TGTGCCAGCAGTCCCCGTACTGATCAGCCCCAGCATTTT. This sequence joins TRBV2 and TRBJ1-5; D is unclear. The CDR3 totals 13 residues. Germline lookup yields CDR1 SNHLY and CDR2 FYNNEI. Trimming shortened V by 5 bases and J by 5 bases, and 10 bases separated the two germline ends.

This chain uses TRBV7-6 with TRBJ2-3; no clear D gene. The CDR3 has 13 residues. With 0 bases removed from V and 6 bases from J, the gap between germline ends came to 7 bases. Germline V lookup: CDR1 SGHVS, CDR2 FNYEAQ. The CDR3 coding sequence is TGTGCCAGCAGCTTAGCGTCAGCGGATACGCAGTATTTT. Translating gives CASSLASADTQYF.

The CDR3 DNA follows: TGTGCCAGCAGTAAGGGGAACCCTAGCACAGATACGCAGTATTTT. Residues: CASSKGNPSTDTQYF. V gene TRBV7-2 combines with J gene TRBJ2-3; D is possibly TRBD1 (5 bases). Germline V gives CDR1 SGHTA, CDR2 FQGNSA. V lost 6 bases, J lost 0 bases, and 13 bases lay in between. The CDR3 spans 15 residues.

Remarks on this clone: One junction end disagrees with the germline gene, perhaps due to a read error. This chain links TRBV27 with TRBJ2-7; a possible D gene is TRBD1 (5 bases). CDR1 is MNHEY and CDR2 is SMNVEV in the germline V gene (reference sequence). The CDR3 is made up of 15 amino acids. Here the CDR3 reads CASSVSADTAYEQYF. As DNA, the CDR3 is TGTGCCAGCAGTGTATCTGCGGACACCGCCTACGAGCAGTACTTC.

The CDR3 protein is CASSLAGRTEAFF. CDR3 DNA sequence: TGTGCCAGCAGTTTGGCAGGGCGCACTGAAGCTTTCTTT. The genes are TRBV6-2 or TRBV6-3 and TRBJ1-1, with D tentatively TRBD1 (5 bases). The CDR3 contains 13 residues. Germline CDR1 reads MNHEY; CDR2 reads SVGEGT. V was trimmed by 4 bases and J by 4 bases, leaving 10 bases between them.